Below are 28 T cell receptor beta chains sequenced from a single sample in a study of blood T cell repertoires in COVID-19. Sequenced by immunoSEQ multiplex PCR; TCRdb stores in-frame clones only, minus some. Of around 64,000 clones in the sample, around 84% were seen once. What was sequenced was peripheral blood. The receptors come from a middle-aged man with active COVID-19.

This rearrangement joins TRBV30 to TRBJ2-1; 9 bases map to TRBD1. The V segment lost 5 bases and the J segment 10 bases; nucleotides outside the gene matches: 9. The CDR3 spans 13 residues. Germline V gene sequence: CDR1 GTSNPN, CDR2 SVGIG (reference sequence). In nucleotides, the CDR3 is TGTGCCTGGGGGGGACAGGGAGTCCACGAGCAGTTCTTC. Translated, it gives CAWGGQGVHEQFF.

The V gene is TRBV6-6, the J gene TRBJ1-6, with a weak D call TRBD1 (6 bases). The CDR3 consists of 15 residues. The V gene lost 1 base and the J gene lost 7 bases, with 11 bases spanning the gap. Germline V CDR1 and CDR2: MNHNY, SVGAGI (reference sequence). The CDR3 here is CASSYLDRSNSPLHF. The CDR3 DNA is TGTGCCAGCAGTTACTTAGACAGGTCAAATTCACCCCTCCACTTT.

The sample holds one count of this clone. The CDR3 nucleotides are TGTGCCAGCAGCGGCCGGGACAGGAACACAGATACGCAGTATTTT. This codes for CASSGRDRNTDTQYF. The rearrangement links TRBV7-6 to TRBJ2-3; TRBD1 agrees at 8 bases. The CDR3 is 15 amino acids. V shed 5 bases and J 2 bases; nucleotides not matched to a gene: 6. Germline CDR1 and CDR2: SGHVS and FNYEAQ.

This CDR3 reads CASTRDGANVLTF. In DNA, the CDR3 is TGTGCCAGCACTCGCGATGGGGCCAACGTCCTGACTTTC. V and J are TRBV7-3 and TRBJ2-6; D not resolved. The CDR3 is 13 residues long. Per germline, CDR1 SGHTA and CDR2 FQGTGA. V was trimmed by 7 bases and J by 3 bases, leaving 7 bases between them.

This clone appeared a few times. The rearrangement uses TRBV2 and TRBJ1-6; D call uncertain. Germline V gene sequence: CDR1 SNHLY, CDR2 FYNNEI. V lost 3 bases and J 5 bases, leaving 5 bases between the germline ends. CDR3 length equals 13 residues. As DNA, the CDR3 is TGTGCCAGCAGTGAGTCAAATAATTCACCCCTCCACTTT. Its translation is CASSESNNSPLHF. The full variable domain, with the rest looked up from reference TRBV2 and TRBJ1-6, is EPEVTQTPSHQVTQMGQEVILRCVPISNHLYFYWYRQILGQKVEFLVSFYNNEISEKSEIFDDQFSVERPDGSNFTLKIRSTKLEDSAMYFCASSESNNSPLHFGNGTRLTVT.

J is TRBJ2-7 and V is TRBV3-1 (or the pseudogene TRBV3-2), with 7 bases that match TRBD2. Germline V CDR1 and CDR2: LGHDT, YNNKEL (reference sequence). V shed 0 bases, J shed 2 bases, and the junction held 7 bases outside the gene matches. The CDR3 loop spans 16 amino acids. This CDR3 reads CASSQDTGEGPYEQYF. As DNA, the CDR3 is TGTGCCAGCAGCCAAGATACGGGGGAGGGCCCCTACGAGCAGTACTTC.

The V and J genes are TRBV5-1 and TRBJ2-1, with TRBD2 as a possible D gene (5 bases). The length of the CDR3 is 15 residues. V was shortened by 1 base and J by 2 bases, with 10 bases between the two germline ends. Germline V CDR1 and CDR2: SGHRS, YFSETQ. The chain's CDR3 is CASSLTAATYNEQFF. The CDR3, as DNA: TGCGCCAGCAGCTTGACAGCGGCGACCTACAATGAGCAGTTCTTC.

The gene calls are TRBV6-6 and TRBJ2-1, with 13 bases that match TRBD2. After removal of 6 bases from V and 7 bases from J, the junction contained 9 bases not matched to a gene. The germline V gene encodes CDR1 MNHNY and CDR2 SVGAGI (reference sequence). This CDR3 spans 16 amino acids. CDR3 in DNA: TGTGCCAGCAGCCAACTCACTAGCGGGGGGGTTAATGAGCAGTTCTTC. Amino acids: CASSQLTSGGVNEQFF.

The V gene is TRBV7-7, the J gene TRBJ2-2; 11 bases line up with TRBD2. CDR1 and CDR2 (germline): SSHAT, FNYEAQ (reference sequence). This CDR3 is built from 16 residues. V trimming: 5 bases; J trimming: 8 bases; junction bases outside the gene matches: 10. The CDR3 region is CASSDGLAGGGGELFF. CDR3 DNA: TGTGCCAGCAGCGATGGACTAGCGGGCGGAGGGGGGGAGCTGTTTTTT.

The genes are TRBV18 and TRBJ1-3; D is undetermined. V shed 3 bases and J shed 0 bases, with 9 bases lying between them. From germline, CDR1 is KGHSH and CDR2 LQKENI. The CDR3 is made up of 15 amino acids. The chain's CDR3 is CASSPRVDSGNTIYF. The CDR3 DNA follows: TGTGCCAGCTCACCGAGGGTCGACTCTGGAAACACCATATATTTT.

The chain is built from TRBV28 and TRBJ2-7; TRBD2 is a possible D gene (6 bases). The CDR3 loop spans 14 amino acids. V gave up 2 bases and J gave up 3 bases, with 11 bases separating them. Per germline, CDR1 MDHEN and CDR2 SYDVKM. CDR3 DNA sequence: TGTGCCAGCAGTTTAGCGGGGCAGTTCTACGAGCAGTACTTC. As protein: CASSLAGQFYEQYF.

The genes are TRBV28 and TRBJ1-2, with 8 bases matching TRBD1. Germline V lookup: CDR1 MDHEN, CDR2 SYDVKM. Losses at the gene ends were 5 bases for V and 6 bases for J; bases not matched to a gene: 5. The CDR3 runs 13 residues. The CDR3 reads CASSRQGRHGYTF. DNA for the CDR3: TGTGCCAGCAGTCGACAGGGGAGGCATGGCTACACCTTC.

This sequence joins TRBV6-5 and TRBJ2-7; TRBD2 matches at 7 bases. The junction had 5 bases not matched to a gene; V was cut back by 6 bases and J by 0 bases. Germline loops: CDR1 MNHEY, CDR2 SVGAGI. The CDR3 is 14 amino acids. The chain's CDR3 is CASSPGLFSYEQYF. The CDR3 bases are TGTGCCAGCAGCCCGGGACTATTCTCCTACGAGCAGTACTTC.

This clone was counted between two and nine times. CDR3 region: CASSLSGEDGYTF. The CDR3 region has the DNA TGTGCCAGCAGCTTATCAGGGGAAGATGGCTACACCTTC. This rearrangement joins TRBV7-9 to TRBJ1-2, with a weak D call TRBD1 (6 bases). The CDR3 loop spans 13 amino acids. Germline values: CDR1 SEHNR, CDR2 FQNEAQ (reference sequence). V lost 2 bases and J lost 6, with 10 bases in between.

V and J are TRBV30 and TRBJ2-7, with 14 nucleotides matching TRBD2. J gave up 0 bases and V 2 bases, and 18 bases lay outside the gene matches. From germline, CDR1 is GTSNPN and CDR2 SVGIG (reference sequence). CDR3 length: 21 residues. The CDR3 loop is CAWSHFSWAGLAGAHSYEQYF. The CDR3 region has the DNA TGTGCCTGGAGTCACTTCAGCTGGGCGGGACTAGCGGGAGCCCACTCCTACGAGCAGTACTTC.

This chain links TRBV3-1 (or the pseudogene TRBV3-2) with TRBJ2-3, with 8 bases identical to TRBD2. Trimming removed 4 bases from V and 4 bases from J; junction bases left unmatched: 10. Germline CDR1 and CDR2: LGHDT and YNNKEL (reference sequence). The CDR3 extends over 16 amino acids. The CDR3 sequence is CASSPRVAGTADTQYF. The CDR3 coding sequence is TGTGCCAGCAGCCCTAGGGTAGCGGGGACGGCAGATACGCAGTATTTT.

The chain links TRBV3-1 (or the pseudogene TRBV3-2) to TRBJ2-1; a possible D gene is TRBD2 (5 bases). V lost 0 bases, J lost 11 bases, and 11 bases lay in between. Germline-derived CDR1 and CDR2 are LGHDT and YNNKEL (reference sequence). This CDR3 has 13 residues. Written as DNA, the CDR3 is TGTGCCAGCAGCCAAGAAGGGAGAAGCAAGCAGTTCTTC. Translating gives CASSQEGRSKQFF.

This clone was counted only a few times. The chain couples TRBV9 to TRBJ2-1, with 14 bases matching TRBD2. J was trimmed by 9 bases and V by 3 bases; bases with no gene match: 8. CDR3 length: 16 residues. The V gene's germline CDR1 is SGDLS and CDR2 YYNGEE. The CDR3 DNA reads TGTGCCAGCAGCGCCATCCCCGGGACTAGCGGGAGTGAGCAGTTCTTC. This sequence encodes CASSAIPGTSGSEQFF. Combining the CDR3 with reference TRBV9 and TRBJ2-1 gives the whole variable domain DSGVTQTPKHLITATGQRVTLRCSPRSGDLSVYWYQQSLDQGLQFLIQYYNGEERAKGNILERFSAQQFPDLHSELNLSSLELGDSALYFCASSAIPGTSGSEQFFGPGTRLTVL.

The chain is built from TRBV4-2 and TRBJ1-4; no definite D call. V lost 0 bases and J 10 bases, leaving 15 bases between the germline ends. Germline assignment: CDR1 LGHNA and CDR2 YNFKEQ. The CDR3 has 15 amino acids. The CDR3 bases are TGTGCCAGCAGCCAAGAAGGCGGGGAGGTGGGAAAACTGTTTTTT. It encodes CASSQEGGEVGKLFF.

CDR3 coding DNA: TGTGCCAGCAGCTTAGCAACGGGAGGGCCGGGGGAGCAGTACTTC. The encoded protein is CASSLATGGPGEQYF. The chain couples TRBV7-2 to TRBJ2-7, with TRBD2 matching over 8 bases. With 0 bases clipped from V and 7 bases from J, the junction kept 8 bases outside the gene matches. Germline V gene data show CDR1 as SGHTA and CDR2 as FQGNSA. The CDR3 runs 15 residues. Variable domain in full (rest from reference TRBV7-2 and TRBJ2-7): GAGVSQSPSNKVTEKGKDVELRCDPISGHTALYWYRQSLGQGLEFLIYFQGNSAPDKSGLPSDRFSAERTGGSVSTLTIQRTQQEDSAVYLCASSLATGGPGEQYFGPGTRLTVT.

The V gene is TRBV6-5, the J gene TRBJ2-5, with TRBD1 matching over 8 bases. V shed 7 bases and J 4 bases; nucleotides not matched to a gene: 8. CDR1 and CDR2 (germline): MNHEY, SVGAGI. The CDR3 runs to 14 residues. Here the CDR3 DNA reads TGTGCCAGCACCCTGGACAGGGTGACAGAGACCCAGTACTTC. This codes for CASTLDRVTETQYF.

The chain employs TRBV19 and TRBJ2-3; 7 bases are a match to TRBD1. The CDR3 sequence is 15 residues long. The junction had 7 bases not matched to a gene; V was cut back by 5 bases and J by 2 bases. Germline loops: CDR1 LNHDA, CDR2 SQIVND (reference sequence). CDR3 nucleotide sequence: TGTGCCAGTAGTGTAGGACAGGAACCCACAGATACGCAGTATTTT. As protein: CASSVGQEPTDTQYF.

This clone was observed a handful of times. CDR3 residues: CSILGDSSNTEAFF. The CDR3 region has the DNA TGCAGCATCCTAGGGGACAGTTCGAACACTGAAGCTTTCTTT. This chain uses TRBV29-1 with TRBJ1-1, with TRBD1 identical over 7 bases. Trimming at V came to 8 bases and at J to 1 base, leaving 10 bases not matched to a gene. Per the germline V gene, CDR1 is SQVTM and CDR2 is ANQGSEA. This CDR3 is built from 14 residues.

The rearrangement links TRBV5-1 to TRBJ2-1; perhaps TRBD1 as D (5 bases). The germline V gene encodes CDR1 SGHRS and CDR2 YFSETQ. V lost 0 bases and J 10 bases, leaving 14 bases between the germline ends. The CDR3 length is 14 residues. The chain's CDR3 is CASSLATGVDEQFF. CDR3 nucleotide sequence: TGCGCCAGCAGCTTGGCAACAGGAGTAGACGAGCAGTTCTTC.

This sequence joins TRBV19 and TRBJ1-2, with D possibly TRBD1 on 6 matching bases. The CDR3 is made up of 16 amino acids. Trimming stripped 5 bases from V and 5 bases from J, with 21 bases between. Per the germline V gene, CDR1 is LNHDA and CDR2 is SQIVND (reference sequence). CDR3 sequence: CASSRTDSPSGYGYTF. The CDR3 nucleotides read TGTGCCAGTAGTCGGACGGACAGTCCTTCTGGGTATGGCTACACCTTC.

The rearrangement links TRBV5-4 to TRBJ2-4; TRBD1 aligns across 8 bases. The CDR3 sequence is 13 residues long. Trimming cost V 4 bases and J 5 bases; bases outside gene matches: 2. Looked up from germline, CDR1 is SGHNT and CDR2 is YYREEE (reference sequence). CDR3 amino acids: CASSAGQENIQYF. DNA of the CDR3: TGTGCCAGCAGCGCGGGACAGGAAAACATTCAGTACTTC.

This CDR3 is CASSLAAGATGELFF. The CDR3 nucleotides are TGTGCCAGCAGCTTAGCGGCGGGGGCCACCGGGGAGCTGTTTTTT. This chain joins TRBV7-3 and TRBJ2-2, with a weak D call TRBD2 (7 bases). CDR3 length: 15 amino acids. Trimming took 2 bases from V and 4 from J, leaving 11 bases between them. In germline, CDR1 is SGHTA, CDR2 FQGTGA.

The table lists this clone with a count of one. V is TRBV29-1 and J is TRBJ2-1, with 7 bases aligning to TRBD2. The CDR3 is 13 residues long. V lost 4 bases to trimming and J lost 9 bases; unmatched junction nucleotides: 9. The V gene's germline CDR1 is SQVTM and CDR2 ANQGSEA. CDR3 in DNA: TGCAGCGTTGCAACTTTGGGGGGGAGTGAGCAGTTCTTC. It translates to CSVATLGGSEQFF.